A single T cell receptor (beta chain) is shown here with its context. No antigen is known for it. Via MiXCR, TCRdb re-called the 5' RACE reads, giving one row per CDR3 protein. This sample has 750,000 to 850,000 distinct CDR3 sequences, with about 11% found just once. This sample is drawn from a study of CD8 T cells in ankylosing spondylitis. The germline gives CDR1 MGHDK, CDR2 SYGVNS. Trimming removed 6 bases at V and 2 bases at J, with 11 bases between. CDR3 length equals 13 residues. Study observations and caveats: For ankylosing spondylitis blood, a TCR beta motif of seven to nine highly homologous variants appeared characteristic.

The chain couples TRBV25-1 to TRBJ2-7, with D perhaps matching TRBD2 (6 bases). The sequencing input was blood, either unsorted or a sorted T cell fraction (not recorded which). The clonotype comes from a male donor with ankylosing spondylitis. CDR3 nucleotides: TGTGCCAGCAGGGGGACTGACACCTACGAGCAGTACTTC. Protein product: CASRGTDTYEQYF.